Here is one T cell receptor beta chain with its context. Its binding antigen is unknown. No much larger clone exists at a distance of one base, and base qualities are not known. Whole blood was collected in K2EDTA tubes by collaborating institutions according to the institutions' own protocols. For TCRbeta analysis, collaborators shipped samples as frozen whole blood, isolated PBMCs, or DNA extracted from either of those sample types. This sample is part of a study of blood T cell repertoires in COVID-19 (dated by TCRdb to about 2020). General notes on the study: Samples from collaborators originated in the United States, Italy and Spain and spanned both the acute and convalescent phases of COVID-19. The prospective study material was composed of cDNA or gDNA derived from T cells, B-cell-depleted T cells, or PBMCs. Deeply sampled blood TCRbeta repertoires from subjects exposed to, actively infected with, or recovered from COVID-19 were included in the dataset. The repertoires were made available in a free public database intended to serve as a resource for research on the immune response to SARS-CoV-2. Samples were obtained from the ongoing ImmuneRACE study (first 160 participants) and from over 1,000 subjects provided by 6 global collaborators. Nearly every sample came with metadata listing a de-identified subject ID, COVID-19 status, age in years and sex. Where available, HLA class I and class II types were taken from metadata supplied by the sample provider and were not determined by assay-based typing. Results and caveats for the whole study, not just this receptor: Clinical and demographic metadata were provided uncurated, with the amount varying by source and participant.

V lost 6 bases and J lost 0 bases; the stretch between them is 11 bases long. Reading from cysteine to phenylalanine, the CDR3 counts 14 amino acids. The CDR3 DNA has 42 bases and is translated from base 1. Reading the germline V gene gives CDR1 ENHRY and CDR2 SYGVKD. TCRbeta CDR3 regions were amplified from genomic DNA using the immunoSEQ Assay, a bias-controlled multiplex PCR. As for how the authors treated the data: Nucleated cell counts per sample were estimated from amplification of reference gene primers within the assay. To quantify the absolute abundance of each unique TCRbeta CDR3 rearrangement, sequence reads were collapsed and filtered. For each sample, productive Simpson clonality was calculated by taking the square root of Simpson's diversity index across productive rearrangements. This is the immuneACCESS table as TCRdb keeps it, with only in-frame sequences that have V and J called. A part of the clones is gone; compared with another copy, unresolved V genes explain less than half, and the rest is unexplained. For V, J and clone size, that table is used; D and trimming come from the DNA. The sample profile shows about 80,000 clones; 70% to 90% of them were found once. The ten largest clonotypes hold about 7% of the sample.

Sequencing was done on a sample of peripheral blood. This chain is built from TRBV10-3 and TRBJ1-1; no D gene call is confident. The receptor's source is a woman aged 80 or over with acute or convalescent COVID-19. CDR3 sequence: CAISKSTVNTEAFF. The sequence in DNA is TGTGCCATCAGCAAGTCCACAGTGAACACTGAAGCTTTCTTT.